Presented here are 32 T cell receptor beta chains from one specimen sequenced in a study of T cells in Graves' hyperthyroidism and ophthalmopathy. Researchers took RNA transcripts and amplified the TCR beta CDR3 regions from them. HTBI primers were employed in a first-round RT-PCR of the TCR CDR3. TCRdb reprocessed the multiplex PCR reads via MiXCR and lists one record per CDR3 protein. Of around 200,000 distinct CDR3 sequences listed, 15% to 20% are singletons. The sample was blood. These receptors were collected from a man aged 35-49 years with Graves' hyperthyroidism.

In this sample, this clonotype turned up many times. CDR3 in amino acids: CASSGAEGNVNHPLHF. CDR3 bases: TGTGCCAGCAGCGGGGCAGAAGGGAACGTAAACCATCCCCTCCACTTT. The V and J genes are TRBV28 and TRBJ1-6; D is perhaps TRBD1 (5 bases). Germline CDR1 reads MDHEN; CDR2 reads SYDVKM. The CDR3 runs to 16 residues. Trimming took off 6 bases at V and 13 bases at J, with 25 bases between the two ends.

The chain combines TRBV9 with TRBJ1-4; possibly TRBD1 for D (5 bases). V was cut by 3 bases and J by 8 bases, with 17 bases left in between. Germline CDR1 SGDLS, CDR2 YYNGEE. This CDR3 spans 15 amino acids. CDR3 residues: CASSAEGRFREKLFF. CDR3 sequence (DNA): TGTGCCAGCAGCGCCGAGGGGAGGTTCCGGGAAAAACTGTTTTTT.

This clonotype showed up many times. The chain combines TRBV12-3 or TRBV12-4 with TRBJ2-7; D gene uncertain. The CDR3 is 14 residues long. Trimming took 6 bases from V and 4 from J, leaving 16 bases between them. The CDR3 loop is CASSAPNRIYEQYF. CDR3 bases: TGTGCCAGCAGCGCCCCGAATCGGATTTACGAGCAGTACTTC.

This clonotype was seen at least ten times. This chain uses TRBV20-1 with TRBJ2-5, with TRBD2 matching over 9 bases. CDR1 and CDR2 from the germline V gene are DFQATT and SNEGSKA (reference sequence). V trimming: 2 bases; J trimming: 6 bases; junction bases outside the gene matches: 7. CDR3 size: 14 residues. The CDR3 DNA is TGCAGTGCTAGAAGCCTAGCGGGGTCCAAGACCCAGTACTTC. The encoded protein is CSARSLAGSKTQYF.

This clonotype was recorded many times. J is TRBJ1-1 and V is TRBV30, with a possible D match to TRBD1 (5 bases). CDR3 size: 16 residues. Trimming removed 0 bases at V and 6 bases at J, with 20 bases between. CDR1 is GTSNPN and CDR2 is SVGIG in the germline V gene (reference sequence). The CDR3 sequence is CAWSVRVGWGVPEAFF. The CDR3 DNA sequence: TGTGCCTGGAGTGTAAGGGTTGGTTGGGGGGTTCCTGAAGCTTTCTTT.

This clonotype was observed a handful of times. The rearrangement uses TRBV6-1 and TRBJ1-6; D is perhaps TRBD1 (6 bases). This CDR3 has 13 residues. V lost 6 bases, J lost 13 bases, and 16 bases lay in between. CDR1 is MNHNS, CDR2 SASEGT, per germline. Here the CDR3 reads CASREDSVSPLHF. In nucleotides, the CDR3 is TGTGCCAGCAGGGAGGACAGCGTTTCGCCCCTCCACTTT.

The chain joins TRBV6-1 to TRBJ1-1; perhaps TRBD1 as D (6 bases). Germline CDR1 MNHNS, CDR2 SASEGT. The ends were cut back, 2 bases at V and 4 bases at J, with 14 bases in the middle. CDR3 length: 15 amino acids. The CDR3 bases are TGTGCCAGCAGTGAACTCGGACAGCGCGGCACTGAAGCTTTCTTT. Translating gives CASSELGQRGTEAFF.

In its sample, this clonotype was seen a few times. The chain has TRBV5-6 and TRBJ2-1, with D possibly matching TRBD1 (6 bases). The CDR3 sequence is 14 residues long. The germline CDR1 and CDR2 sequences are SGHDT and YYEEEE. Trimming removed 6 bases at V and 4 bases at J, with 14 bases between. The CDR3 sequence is CASTPGTLYNEQFF. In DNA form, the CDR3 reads TGTGCCAGCACACCCGGGACATTATACAATGAGCAGTTCTTC.

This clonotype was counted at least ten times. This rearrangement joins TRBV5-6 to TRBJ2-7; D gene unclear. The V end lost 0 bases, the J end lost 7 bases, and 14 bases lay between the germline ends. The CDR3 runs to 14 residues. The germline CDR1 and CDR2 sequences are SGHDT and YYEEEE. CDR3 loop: CASSLAARRWEQYF. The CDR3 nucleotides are TGTGCCAGCAGCTTGGCCGCCAGGAGATGGGAGCAGTACTTC.

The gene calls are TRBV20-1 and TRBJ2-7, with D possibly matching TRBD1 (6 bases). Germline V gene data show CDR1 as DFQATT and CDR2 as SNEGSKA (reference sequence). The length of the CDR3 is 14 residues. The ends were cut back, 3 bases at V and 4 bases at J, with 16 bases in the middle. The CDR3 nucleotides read TGCAGTGCTAGGCCCCCGGACAGCAGTTACGAGCAGTACTTC. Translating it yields CSARPPDSSYEQYF.

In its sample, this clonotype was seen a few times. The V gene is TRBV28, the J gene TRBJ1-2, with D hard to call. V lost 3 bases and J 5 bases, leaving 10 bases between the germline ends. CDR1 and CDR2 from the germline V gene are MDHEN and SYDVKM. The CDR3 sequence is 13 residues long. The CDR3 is CASSFGERYGYTF. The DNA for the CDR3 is TGTGCCAGCAGTTTCGGGGAAAGGTATGGCTACACCTTC.

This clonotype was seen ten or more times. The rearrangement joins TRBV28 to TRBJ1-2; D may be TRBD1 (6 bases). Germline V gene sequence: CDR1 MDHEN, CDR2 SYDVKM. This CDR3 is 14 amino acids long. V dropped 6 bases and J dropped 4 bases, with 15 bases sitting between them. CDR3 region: CASRFGTLSYGYTF. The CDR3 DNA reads TGTGCCAGCAGATTCGGGACATTAAGCTATGGCTACACCTTC.

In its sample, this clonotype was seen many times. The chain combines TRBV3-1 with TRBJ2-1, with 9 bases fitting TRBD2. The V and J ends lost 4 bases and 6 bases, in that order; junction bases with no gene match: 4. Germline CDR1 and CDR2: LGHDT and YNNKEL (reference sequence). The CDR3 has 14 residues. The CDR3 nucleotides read TGTGCCAGCAGCCGCGGGGGGGCCATCAATGAGCAGTTCTTC. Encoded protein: CASSRGGAINEQFF.

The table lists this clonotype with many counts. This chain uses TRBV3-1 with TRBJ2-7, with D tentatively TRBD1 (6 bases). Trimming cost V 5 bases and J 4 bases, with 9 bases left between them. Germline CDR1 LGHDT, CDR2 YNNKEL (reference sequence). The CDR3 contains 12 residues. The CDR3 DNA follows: TGTGCCAGCAGCTCACAGGGTTACGAGCAGTACTTC. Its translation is CASSSQGYEQYF.

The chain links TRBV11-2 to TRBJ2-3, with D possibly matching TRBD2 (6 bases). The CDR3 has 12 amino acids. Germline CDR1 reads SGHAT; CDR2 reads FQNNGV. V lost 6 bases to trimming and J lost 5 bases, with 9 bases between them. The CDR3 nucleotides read TGTGCCAGCAGGGGGGGACTAGATACGCAGTATTTT. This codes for CASRGGLDTQYF.

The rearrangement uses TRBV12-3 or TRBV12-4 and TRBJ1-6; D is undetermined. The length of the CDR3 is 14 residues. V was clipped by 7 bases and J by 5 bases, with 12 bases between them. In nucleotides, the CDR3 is TGTGCCAGCAAAACCGGGATAAATAATTCACCCCTCCACTTT. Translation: CASKTGINNSPLHF.

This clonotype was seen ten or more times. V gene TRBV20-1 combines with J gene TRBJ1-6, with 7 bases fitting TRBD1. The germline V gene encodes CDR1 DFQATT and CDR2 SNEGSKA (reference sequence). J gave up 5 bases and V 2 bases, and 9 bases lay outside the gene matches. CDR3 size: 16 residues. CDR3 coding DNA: TGCAGTGCTAGAAACTCACAGGGGAGGGATAATTCACCCCTCCACTTT. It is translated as CSARNSQGRDNSPLHF.

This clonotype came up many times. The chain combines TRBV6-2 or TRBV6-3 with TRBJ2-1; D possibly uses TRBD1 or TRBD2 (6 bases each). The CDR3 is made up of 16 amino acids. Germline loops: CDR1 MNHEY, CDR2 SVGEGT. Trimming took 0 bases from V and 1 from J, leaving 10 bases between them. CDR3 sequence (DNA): TGTGCCAGCAGTTACTCGCAAGGGGGGTCCTACAATGAGCAGTTCTTC. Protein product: CASSYSQGGSYNEQFF.

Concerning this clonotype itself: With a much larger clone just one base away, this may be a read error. CDR3 sequence (DNA): TGTGCCAGCAGCCAAACTAGCACAGATACGCAGTATTTT. It specifies CASSQTSTDTQYF. The chain has TRBV3-1 and TRBJ2-3; no firm D call. The V gene's germline CDR1 is LGHDT and CDR2 YNNKEL (reference sequence). V lost 2 bases, J lost 0 bases, and 3 bases lay in between. The CDR3 has 13 amino acids.

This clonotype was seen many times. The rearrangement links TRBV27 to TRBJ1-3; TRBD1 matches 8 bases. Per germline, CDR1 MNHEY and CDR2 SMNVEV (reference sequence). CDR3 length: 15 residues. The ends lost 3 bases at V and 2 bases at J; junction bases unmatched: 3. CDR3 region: CASSFGQGAGNTIYF. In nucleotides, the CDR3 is TGTGCCAGCAGTTTCGGACAGGGTGCTGGAAACACCATATATTTT.

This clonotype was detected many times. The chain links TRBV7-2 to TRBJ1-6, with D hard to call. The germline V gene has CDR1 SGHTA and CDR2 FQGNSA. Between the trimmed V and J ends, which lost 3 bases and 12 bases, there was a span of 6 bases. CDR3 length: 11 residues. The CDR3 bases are TGTGCCAGCAGCTTCGCGGGACCCCTCCACTTT. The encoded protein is CASSFAGPLHF. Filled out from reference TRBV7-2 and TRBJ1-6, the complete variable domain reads GAGVSQSPSNKVTEKGKDVELRCDPISGHTALYWYRQSLGQGLEFLIYFQGNSAPDKSGLPSDRFSAERTGGSVSTLTIQRTQQEDSAVYLCASSFAGPLHFGNGTRLTVT.

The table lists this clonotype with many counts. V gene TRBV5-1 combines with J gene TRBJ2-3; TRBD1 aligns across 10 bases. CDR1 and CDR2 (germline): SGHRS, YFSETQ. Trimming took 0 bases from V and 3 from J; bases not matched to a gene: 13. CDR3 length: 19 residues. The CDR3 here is CASSLVLGTGVRRTDTQYF. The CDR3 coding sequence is TGCGCCAGCAGCTTGGTACTTGGGACAGGGGTAAGGCGGACAGATACGCAGTATTTT.

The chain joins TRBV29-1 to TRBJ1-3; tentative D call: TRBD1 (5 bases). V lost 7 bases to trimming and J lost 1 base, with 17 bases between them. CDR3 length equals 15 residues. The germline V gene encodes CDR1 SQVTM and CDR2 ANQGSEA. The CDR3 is CSAVWVGESGNTIYF. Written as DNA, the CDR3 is TGCAGCGCGGTATGGGTAGGGGAATCTGGAAACACCATATATTTT.

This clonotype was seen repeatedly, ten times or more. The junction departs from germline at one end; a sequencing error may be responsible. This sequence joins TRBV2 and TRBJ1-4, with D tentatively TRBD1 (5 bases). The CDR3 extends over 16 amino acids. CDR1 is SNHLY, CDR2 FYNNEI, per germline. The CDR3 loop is CASRARRGATNEKLFF. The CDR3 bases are TGTGCAAGCAGGGCTCGACGGGGAGCAACTAATGAAAAACTGTTTTTT.

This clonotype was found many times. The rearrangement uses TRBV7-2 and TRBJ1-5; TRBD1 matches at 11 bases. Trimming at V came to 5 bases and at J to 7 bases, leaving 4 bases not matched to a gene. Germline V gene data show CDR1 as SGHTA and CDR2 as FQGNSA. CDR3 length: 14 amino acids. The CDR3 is CASSAGTGGQPQHF. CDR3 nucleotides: TGTGCCAGCAGCGCGGGGACAGGGGGGCAGCCCCAGCATTTT.

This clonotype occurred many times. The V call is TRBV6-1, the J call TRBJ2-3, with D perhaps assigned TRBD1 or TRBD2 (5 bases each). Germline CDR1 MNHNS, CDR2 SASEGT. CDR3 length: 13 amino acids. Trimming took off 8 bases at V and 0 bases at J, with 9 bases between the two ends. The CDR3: CASGGPSTDTQYF. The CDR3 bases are TGTGCCAGCGGGGGACCCAGCACAGATACGCAGTATTTT.

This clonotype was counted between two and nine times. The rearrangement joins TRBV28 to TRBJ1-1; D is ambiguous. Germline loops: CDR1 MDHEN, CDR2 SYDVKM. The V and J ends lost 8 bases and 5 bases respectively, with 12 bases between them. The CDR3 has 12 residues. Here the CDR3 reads CASCKWWTEAFF. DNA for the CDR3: TGTGCCAGCTGCAAATGGTGGACTGAAGCTTTCTTT. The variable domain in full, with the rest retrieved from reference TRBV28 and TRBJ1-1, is DVKVTQSSRYLVKRTGEKVFLECVQDMDHENMFWYRQDPGLGLRLIYFSYDVKMKEKGDIPEGYSVSREKKERFSLILESASTNQTSMYLCASCKWWTEAFFGQGTRLTVV.

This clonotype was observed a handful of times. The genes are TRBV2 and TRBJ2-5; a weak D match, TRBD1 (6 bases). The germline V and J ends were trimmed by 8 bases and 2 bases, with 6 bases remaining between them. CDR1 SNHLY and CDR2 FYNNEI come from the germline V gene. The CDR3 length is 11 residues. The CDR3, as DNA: TGTGCCAGCGGGACACAAGAGACCCAGTACTTC. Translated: CASGTQETQYF.

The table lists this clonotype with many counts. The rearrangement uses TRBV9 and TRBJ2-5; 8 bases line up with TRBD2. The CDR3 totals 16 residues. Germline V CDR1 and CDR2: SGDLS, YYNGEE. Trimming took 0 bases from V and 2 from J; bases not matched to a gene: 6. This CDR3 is CASSVEGGGPQETQYF. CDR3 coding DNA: TGTGCCAGCAGCGTAGAAGGCGGGGGGCCTCAAGAGACCCAGTACTTC.

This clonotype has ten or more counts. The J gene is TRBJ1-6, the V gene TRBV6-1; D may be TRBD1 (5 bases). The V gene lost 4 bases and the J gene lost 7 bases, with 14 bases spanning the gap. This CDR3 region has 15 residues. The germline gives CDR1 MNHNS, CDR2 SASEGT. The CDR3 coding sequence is TGTGCCAGCAGTGCAAGGGACGGGGGAAATTCACCCCTCCACTTT. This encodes CASSARDGGNSPLHF.

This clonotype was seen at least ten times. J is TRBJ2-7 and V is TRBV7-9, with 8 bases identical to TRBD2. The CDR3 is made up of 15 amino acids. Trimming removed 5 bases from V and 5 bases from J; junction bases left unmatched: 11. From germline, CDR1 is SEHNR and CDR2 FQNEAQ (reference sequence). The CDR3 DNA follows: TGTGCCAGCAGCCCAGGACTAGCCCCTATGGACGAGCAGTACTTC. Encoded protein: CASSPGLAPMDEQYF.

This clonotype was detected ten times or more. The CDR3: CASSSQGDGSPLHF. The CDR3 region has the DNA TGTGCCAGCAGCTCACAGGGAGACGGCTCACCCCTCCACTTT. The chain uses TRBV11-3 and TRBJ1-6; D perhaps matches TRBD1 (6 bases). CDR1 is SGHNT and CDR2 is YENEEA in the germline V gene. This CDR3 comprises 14 residues. The V gene lost 4 bases and the J gene lost 10 bases, with 14 bases spanning the gap.